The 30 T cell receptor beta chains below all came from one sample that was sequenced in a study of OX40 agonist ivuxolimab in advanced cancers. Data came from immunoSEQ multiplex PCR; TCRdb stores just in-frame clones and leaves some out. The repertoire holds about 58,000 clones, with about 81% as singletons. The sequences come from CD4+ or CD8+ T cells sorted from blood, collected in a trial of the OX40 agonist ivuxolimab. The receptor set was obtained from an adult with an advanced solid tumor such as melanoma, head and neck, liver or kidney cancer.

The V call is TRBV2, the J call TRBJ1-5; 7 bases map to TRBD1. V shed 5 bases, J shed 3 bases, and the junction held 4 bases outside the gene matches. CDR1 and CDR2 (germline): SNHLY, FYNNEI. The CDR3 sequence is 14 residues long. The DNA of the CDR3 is TGTGCCAGCAGTTTACAGGGGCCCAATCAGCCCCAGCATTTT. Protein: CASSLQGPNQPQHF.

As DNA, the CDR3 is TGTGCCAGCAGCAGTACGGCACAGGCATATACGCAGTATTTT. This sequence encodes CASSSTAQAYTQYF. This chain joins TRBV5-4 and TRBJ2-3; a possible D gene is TRBD1 (5 bases). Germline V gene sequence: CDR1 SGHNT, CDR2 YYREEE (reference sequence). Trimming removed 4 bases from V and 7 bases from J, with 16 bases in between. The CDR3 has 14 amino acids.

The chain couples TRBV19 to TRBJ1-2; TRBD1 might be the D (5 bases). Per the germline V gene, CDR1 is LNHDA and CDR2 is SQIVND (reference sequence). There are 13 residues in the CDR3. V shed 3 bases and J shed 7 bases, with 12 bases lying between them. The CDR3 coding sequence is TGTGCCAGTAGTATCGGGCAGAGGGGTGGCTACACCTTC. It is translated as CASSIGQRGGYTF.

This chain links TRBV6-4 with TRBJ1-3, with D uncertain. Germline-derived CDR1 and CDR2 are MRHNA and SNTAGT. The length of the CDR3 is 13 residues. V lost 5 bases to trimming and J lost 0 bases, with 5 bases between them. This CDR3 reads CASSTSSGNTIYF. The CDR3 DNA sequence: TGTGCCAGCAGTACAAGCTCTGGAAACACCATATATTTT.

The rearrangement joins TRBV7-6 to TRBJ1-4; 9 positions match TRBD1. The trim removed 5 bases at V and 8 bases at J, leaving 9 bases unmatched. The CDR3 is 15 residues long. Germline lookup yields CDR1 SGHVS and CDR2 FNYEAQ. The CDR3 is CASSGRTGAEEKLFF. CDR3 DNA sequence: TGTGCCAGCAGCGGACGGACAGGGGCGGAAGAAAAACTGTTTTTT.

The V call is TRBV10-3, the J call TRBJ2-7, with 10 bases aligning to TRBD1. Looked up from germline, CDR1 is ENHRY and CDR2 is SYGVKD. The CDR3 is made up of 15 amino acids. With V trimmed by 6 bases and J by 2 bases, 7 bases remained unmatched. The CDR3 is CAISTAGQGTYEQYF. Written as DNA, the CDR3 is TGTGCCATCAGCACTGCGGGACAGGGGACCTACGAGCAGTACTTC.

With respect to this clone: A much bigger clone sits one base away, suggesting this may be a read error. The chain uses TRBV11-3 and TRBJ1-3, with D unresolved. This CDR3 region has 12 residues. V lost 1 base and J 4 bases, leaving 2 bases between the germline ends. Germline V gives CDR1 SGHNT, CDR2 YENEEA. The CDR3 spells CASSLGGNTIYF. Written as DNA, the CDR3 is TGTGCCAGCAGCTTAGGGGGAAACACCATATATTTT. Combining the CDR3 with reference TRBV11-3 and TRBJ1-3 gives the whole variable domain EAGVVQSPRYKIIEKKQPVAFWCNPISGHNTLYWYLQNLGQGPELLIRYENEEAVDDSQLPKDRFSAERLKGVDSTLKIQPAELGDSAVYLCASSLGGNTIYFGEGSWLTVV.

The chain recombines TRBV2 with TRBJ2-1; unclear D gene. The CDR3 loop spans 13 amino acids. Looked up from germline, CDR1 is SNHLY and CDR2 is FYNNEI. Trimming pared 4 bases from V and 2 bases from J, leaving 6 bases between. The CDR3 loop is CASSVWTYNEQFF. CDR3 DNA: TGTGCCAGCAGTGTTTGGACCTACAATGAGCAGTTCTTC. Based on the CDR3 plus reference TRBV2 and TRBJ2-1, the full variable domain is EPEVTQTPSHQVTQMGQEVILRCVPISNHLYFYWYRQILGQKVEFLVSFYNNEISEKSEIFDDQFSVERPDGSNFTLKIRSTKLEDSAMYFCASSVWTYNEQFFGPGTRLTVL.

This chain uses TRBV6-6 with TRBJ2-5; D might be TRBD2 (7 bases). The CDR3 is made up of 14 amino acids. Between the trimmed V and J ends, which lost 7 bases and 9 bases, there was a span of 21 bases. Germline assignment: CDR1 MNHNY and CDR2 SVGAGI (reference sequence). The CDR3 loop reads CASKGGGNQRSQYF. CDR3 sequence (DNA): TGTGCCAGCAAAGGGGGGGGGAACCAGAGGTCCCAGTACTTC.

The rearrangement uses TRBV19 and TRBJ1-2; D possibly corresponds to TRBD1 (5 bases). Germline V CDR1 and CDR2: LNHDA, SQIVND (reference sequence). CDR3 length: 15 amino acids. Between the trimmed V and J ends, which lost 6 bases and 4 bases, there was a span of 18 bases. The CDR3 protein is CASRRDLRGSYGYTF. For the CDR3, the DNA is TGTGCCAGTAGGCGGGACCTCCGGGGGTCCTATGGCTACACCTTC.

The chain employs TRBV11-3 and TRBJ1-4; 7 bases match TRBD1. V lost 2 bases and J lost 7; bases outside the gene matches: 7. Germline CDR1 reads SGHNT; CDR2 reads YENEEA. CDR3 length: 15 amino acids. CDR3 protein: CASSLSTGRGEKLFF. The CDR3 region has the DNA TGTGCCAGCAGCTTATCGACAGGGCGGGGTGAAAAACTGTTTTTT.

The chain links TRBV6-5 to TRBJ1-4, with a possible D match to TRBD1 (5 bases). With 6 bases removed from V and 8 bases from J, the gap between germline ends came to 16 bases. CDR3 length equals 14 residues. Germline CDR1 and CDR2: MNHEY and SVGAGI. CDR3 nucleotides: TGTGCCAGCAGGGACGACCAGGGATTGGAAAAACTGTTTTTT. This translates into CASRDDQGLEKLFF.

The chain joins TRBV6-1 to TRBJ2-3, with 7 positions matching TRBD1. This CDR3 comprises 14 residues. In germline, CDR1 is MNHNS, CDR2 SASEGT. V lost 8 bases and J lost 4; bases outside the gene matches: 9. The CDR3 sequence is CASRLTGPADTQYF. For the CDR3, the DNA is TGTGCCAGCCGCCTGACAGGGCCCGCAGATACGCAGTATTTT.

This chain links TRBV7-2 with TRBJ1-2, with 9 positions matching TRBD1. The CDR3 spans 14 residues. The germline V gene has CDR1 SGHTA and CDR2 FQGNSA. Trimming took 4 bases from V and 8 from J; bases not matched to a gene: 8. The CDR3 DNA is TGTGCCAGCAGCTACACCCTGACAGGGGGGGGCTACACCTTC. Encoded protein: CASSYTLTGGGYTF. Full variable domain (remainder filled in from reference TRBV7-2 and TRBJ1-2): GAGVSQSPSNKVTEKGKDVELRCDPISGHTALYWYRQSLGQGLEFLIYFQGNSAPDKSGLPSDRFSAERTGGSVSTLTIQRTQQEDSAVYLCASSYTLTGGGYTFGSGTRLTVV.

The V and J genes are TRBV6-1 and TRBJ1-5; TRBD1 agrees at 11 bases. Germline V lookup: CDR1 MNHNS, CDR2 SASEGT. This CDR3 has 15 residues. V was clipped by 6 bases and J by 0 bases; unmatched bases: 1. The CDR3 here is CASRGTGGSNQPQHF. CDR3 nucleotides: TGTGCCAGCAGGGGGACAGGGGGTAGCAATCAGCCCCAGCATTTT.

In DNA, the CDR3 is TGTGCCATCAGAGGAGGAAACTATGGCTACACCTTC. Translating it yields CAIRGGNYGYTF. The rearrangement uses TRBV10-3 and TRBJ1-2; no clear D. The CDR3 totals 12 residues. With 6 bases removed from V and 2 bases from J, the gap between germline ends came to 7 bases. The germline CDR1 and CDR2 sequences are ENHRY and SYGVKD.

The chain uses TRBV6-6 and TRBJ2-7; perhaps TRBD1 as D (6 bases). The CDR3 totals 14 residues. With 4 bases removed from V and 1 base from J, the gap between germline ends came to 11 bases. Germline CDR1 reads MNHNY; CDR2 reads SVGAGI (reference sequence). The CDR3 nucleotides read TGTGCCAGCAGTTCCCAGGGGTCATCCTACGAGCAGTACTTC. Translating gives CASSSQGSSYEQYF.

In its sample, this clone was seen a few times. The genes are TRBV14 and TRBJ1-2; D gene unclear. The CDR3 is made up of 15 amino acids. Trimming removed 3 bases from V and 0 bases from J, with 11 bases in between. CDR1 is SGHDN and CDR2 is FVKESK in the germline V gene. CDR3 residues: CASSQAEGANYGYTF. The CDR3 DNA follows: TGTGCCAGCAGCCAGGCCGAGGGAGCTAACTATGGCTACACCTTC.

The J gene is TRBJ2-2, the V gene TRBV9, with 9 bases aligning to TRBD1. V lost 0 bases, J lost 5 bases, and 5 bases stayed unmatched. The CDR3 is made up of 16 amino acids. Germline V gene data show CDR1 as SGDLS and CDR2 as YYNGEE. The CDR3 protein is CASSVVAGTGTGELFF. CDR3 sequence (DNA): TGTGCCAGCAGCGTAGTAGCCGGGACAGGGACCGGGGAGCTGTTTTTT. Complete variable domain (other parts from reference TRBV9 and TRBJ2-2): DSGVTQTPKHLITATGQRVTLRCSPRSGDLSVYWYQQSLDQGLQFLIQYYNGEERAKGNILERFSAQQFPDLHSELNLSSLELGDSALYFCASSVVAGTGTGELFFGEGSRLTVL.

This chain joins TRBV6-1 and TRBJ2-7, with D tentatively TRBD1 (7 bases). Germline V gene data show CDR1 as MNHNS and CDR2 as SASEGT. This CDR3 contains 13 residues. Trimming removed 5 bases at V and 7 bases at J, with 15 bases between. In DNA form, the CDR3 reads TGTGCCAGCAGTAACAGTCAGGGGGGAGAGCAGTACTTC. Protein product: CASSNSQGGEQYF.

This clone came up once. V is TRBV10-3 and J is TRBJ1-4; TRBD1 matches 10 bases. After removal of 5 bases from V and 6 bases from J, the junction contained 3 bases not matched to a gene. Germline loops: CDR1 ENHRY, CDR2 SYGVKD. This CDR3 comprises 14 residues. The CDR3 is CAISPGTGDEKLFF. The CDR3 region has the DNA TGTGCCATCAGTCCCGGGACAGGGGATGAAAAACTGTTTTTT.

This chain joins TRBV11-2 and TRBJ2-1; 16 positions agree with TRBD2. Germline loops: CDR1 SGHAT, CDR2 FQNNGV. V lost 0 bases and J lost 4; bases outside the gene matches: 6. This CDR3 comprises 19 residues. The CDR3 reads CASSLERGTSGGVYNEQFF. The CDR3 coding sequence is TGTGCCAGCAGCTTAGAGCGCGGGACTAGCGGGGGGGTGTACAATGAGCAGTTCTTC.

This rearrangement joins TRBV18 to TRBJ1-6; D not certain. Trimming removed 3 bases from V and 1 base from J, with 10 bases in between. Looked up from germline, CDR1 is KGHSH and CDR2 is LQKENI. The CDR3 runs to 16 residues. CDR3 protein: CASSPPGGSYNSPLHF. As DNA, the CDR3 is TGTGCCAGCTCACCTCCGGGAGGATCCTATAATTCACCCCTCCACTTT.

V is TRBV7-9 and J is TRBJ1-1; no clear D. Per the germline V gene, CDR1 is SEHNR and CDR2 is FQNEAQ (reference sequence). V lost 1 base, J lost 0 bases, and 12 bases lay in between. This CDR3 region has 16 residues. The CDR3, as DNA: TGTGCCAGCAGCTTAGTACGGACGGTTGTGAACACTGAAGCTTTCTTT. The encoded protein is CASSLVRTVVNTEAFF.

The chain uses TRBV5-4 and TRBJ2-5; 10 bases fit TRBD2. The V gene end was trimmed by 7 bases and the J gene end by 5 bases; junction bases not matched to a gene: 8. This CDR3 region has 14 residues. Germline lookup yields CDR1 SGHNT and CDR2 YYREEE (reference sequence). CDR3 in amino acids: CASAPSSGGETQYF. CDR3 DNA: TGTGCCAGCGCCCCGAGTAGCGGGGGGGAGACCCAGTACTTC.

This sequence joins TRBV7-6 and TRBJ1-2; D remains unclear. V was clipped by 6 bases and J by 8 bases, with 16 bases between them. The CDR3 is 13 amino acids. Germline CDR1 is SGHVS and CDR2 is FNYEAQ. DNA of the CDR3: TGTGCCAGCAGGCCGGCCGATAAAGGCGGCTACACCTTC. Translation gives CASRPADKGGYTF.

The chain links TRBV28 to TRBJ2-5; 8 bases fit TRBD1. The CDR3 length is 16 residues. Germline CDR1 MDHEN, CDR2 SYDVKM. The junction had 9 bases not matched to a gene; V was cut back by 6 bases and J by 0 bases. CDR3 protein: CASSTGTGRYQETQYF. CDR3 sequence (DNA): TGTGCCAGCAGCACCGGGACAGGTCGGTACCAAGAGACCCAGTACTTC.

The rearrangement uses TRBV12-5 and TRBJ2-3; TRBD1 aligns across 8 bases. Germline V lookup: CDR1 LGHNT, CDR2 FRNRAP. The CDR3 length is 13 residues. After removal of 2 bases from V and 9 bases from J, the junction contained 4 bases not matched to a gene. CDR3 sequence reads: CASGLLGQGTQYF. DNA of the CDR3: TGTGCTAGTGGTTTGTTAGGACAGGGAACGCAGTATTTT.

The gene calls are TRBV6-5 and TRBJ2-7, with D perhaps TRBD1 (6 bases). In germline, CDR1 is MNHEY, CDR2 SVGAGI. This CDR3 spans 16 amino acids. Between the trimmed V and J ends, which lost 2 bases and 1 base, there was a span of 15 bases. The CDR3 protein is CASSYGLGQQSYEQYF. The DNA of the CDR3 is TGTGCCAGCAGTTACGGTTTAGGACAGCAGTCCTACGAGCAGTACTTC.

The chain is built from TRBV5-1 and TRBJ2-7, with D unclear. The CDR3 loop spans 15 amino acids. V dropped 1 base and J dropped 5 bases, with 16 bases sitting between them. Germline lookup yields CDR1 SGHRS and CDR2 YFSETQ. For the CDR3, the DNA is TGCGCCAGCAGCTTGTCCGGAACCATCATCCACGAGCAGTACTTC. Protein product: CASSLSGTIIHEQYF.